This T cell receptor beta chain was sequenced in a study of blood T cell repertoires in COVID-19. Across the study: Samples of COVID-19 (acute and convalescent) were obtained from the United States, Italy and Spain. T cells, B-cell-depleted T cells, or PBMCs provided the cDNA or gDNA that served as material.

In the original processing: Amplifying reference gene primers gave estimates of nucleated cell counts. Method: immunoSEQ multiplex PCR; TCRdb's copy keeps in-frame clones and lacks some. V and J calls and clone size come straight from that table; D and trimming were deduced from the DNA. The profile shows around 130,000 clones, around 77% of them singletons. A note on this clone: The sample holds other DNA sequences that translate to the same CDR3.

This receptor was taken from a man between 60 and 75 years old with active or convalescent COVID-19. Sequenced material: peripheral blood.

The CDR3 DNA is TGCAGTGCTAGAGATTCATACGAGCAGTACTTC. This gives the protein CSARDSYEQYF. This chain connects TRBV20-1 to TRBJ2-7; no clear D. V was trimmed by 0 bases and J by 4 bases, leaving 4 bases between them. CDR3 size: 11 residues. From germline, CDR1 is DFQATT and CDR2 SNEGSKA (reference sequence).